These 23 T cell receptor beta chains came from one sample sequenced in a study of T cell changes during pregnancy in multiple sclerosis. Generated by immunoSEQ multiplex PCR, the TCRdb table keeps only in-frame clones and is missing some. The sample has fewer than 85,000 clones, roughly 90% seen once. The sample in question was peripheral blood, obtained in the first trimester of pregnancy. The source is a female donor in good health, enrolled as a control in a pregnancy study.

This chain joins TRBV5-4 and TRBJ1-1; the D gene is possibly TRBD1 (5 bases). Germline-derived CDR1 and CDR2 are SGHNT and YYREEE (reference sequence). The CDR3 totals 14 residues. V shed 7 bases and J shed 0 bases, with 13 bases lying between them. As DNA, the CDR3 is TGTGCCAGCGGACGGGACTCCATGAACACTGAAGCTTTCTTT. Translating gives CASGRDSMNTEAFF.

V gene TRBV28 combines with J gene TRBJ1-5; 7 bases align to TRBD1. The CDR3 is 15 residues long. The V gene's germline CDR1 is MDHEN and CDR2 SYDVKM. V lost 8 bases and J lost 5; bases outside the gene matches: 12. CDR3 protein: CASADEGAGDQPQHF. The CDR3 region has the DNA TGTGCCAGCGCCGATGAGGGGGCAGGCGATCAGCCCCAGCATTTT.

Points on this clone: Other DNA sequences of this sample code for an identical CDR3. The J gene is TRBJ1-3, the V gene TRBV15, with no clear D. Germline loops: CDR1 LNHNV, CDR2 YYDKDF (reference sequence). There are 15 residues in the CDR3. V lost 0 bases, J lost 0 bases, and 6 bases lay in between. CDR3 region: CATSRDPGSGNTIYF. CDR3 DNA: TGTGCCACCAGCAGAGATCCCGGCTCTGGAAACACCATATATTTT.

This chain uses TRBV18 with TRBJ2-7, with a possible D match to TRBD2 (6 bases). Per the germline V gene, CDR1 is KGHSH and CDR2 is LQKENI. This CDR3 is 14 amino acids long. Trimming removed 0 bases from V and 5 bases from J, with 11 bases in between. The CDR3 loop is CASSPPATRDEQYF. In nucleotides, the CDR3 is TGTGCCAGCTCACCACCGGCGACTAGAGACGAGCAGTACTTC.

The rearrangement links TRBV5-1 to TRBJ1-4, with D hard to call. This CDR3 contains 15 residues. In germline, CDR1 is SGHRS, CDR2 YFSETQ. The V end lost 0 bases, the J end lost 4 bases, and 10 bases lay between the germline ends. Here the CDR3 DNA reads TGCGCCAGCAGCTTGGCGACGGACTATAATGAAAAACTGTTTTTT. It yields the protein CASSLATDYNEKLFF.

The CDR3 spells CATLRGGSNQPQHF. The CDR3 DNA follows: TGTGCCACCCTAAGGGGGGGGAGCAATCAGCCCCAGCATTTT. The rearrangement links TRBV28 to TRBJ1-5; D is perhaps TRBD1 (6 bases). Trimming left V 10 bases short and J 1 base short, with 14 bases between. The CDR3 totals 14 residues. CDR1 and CDR2 from the germline V gene are MDHEN and SYDVKM.

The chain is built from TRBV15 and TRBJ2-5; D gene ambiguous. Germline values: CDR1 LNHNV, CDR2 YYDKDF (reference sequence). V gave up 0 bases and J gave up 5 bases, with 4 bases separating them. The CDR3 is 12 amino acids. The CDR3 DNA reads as TGTGCCACCAGCAGAGATCGGGAGACCCAGTACTTC. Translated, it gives CATSRDRETQYF.

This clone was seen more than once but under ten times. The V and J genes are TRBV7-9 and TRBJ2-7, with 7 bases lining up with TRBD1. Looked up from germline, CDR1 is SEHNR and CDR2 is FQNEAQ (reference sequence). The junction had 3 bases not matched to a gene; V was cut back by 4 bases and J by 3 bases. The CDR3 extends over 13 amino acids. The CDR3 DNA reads TGTGCCAGCAGCTCGGACAGGAGCTACGAGCAGTACTTC. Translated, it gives CASSSDRSYEQYF.

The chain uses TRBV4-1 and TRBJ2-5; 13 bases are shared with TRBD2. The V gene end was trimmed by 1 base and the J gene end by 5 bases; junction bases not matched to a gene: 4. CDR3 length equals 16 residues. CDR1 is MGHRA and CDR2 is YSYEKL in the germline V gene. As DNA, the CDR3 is TGCGCCAGCAGCCAAGTTGGACTAGCGGGAGTGGAGACCCAGTACTTC. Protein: CASSQVGLAGVETQYF.

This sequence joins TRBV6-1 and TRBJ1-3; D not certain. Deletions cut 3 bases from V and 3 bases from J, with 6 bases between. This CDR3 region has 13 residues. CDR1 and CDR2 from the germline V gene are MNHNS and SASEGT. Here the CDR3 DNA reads TGTGCCAGCAGTGAGGCAGTTGGAAACACCATATATTTT. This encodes CASSEAVGNTIYF.

In DNA form, the CDR3 reads TGTGCCAGCAGCTTCACGGCAGGGGCCTACGAGCAGTACTTC. As protein: CASSFTAGAYEQYF. This chain joins TRBV5-4 and TRBJ2-7, with a weak D call TRBD1 (6 bases). Per the germline V gene, CDR1 is SGHNT and CDR2 is YYREEE (reference sequence). CDR3 length: 14 amino acids. Trimming took off 2 bases at V and 2 bases at J, with 11 bases between the two ends.

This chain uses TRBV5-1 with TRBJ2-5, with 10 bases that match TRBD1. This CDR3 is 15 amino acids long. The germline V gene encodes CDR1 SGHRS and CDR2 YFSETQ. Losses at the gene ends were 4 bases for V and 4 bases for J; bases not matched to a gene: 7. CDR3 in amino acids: CASSREGQGLETQYF. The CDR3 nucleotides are TGCGCCAGCAGCCGGGAGGGACAGGGGTTAGAGACCCAGTACTTC.

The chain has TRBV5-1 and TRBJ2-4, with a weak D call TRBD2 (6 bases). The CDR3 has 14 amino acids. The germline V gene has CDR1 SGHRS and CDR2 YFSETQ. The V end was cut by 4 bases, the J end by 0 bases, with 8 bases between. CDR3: CASSRGIAKNIQYF. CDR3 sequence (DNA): TGCGCCAGCAGCCGCGGGATAGCCAAAAACATTCAGTACTTC.

The CDR3 region has the DNA TGTGCCAGTAGTATCGGACAGGGTTTTGAGTTTCAGCCCCAGCATTTT. Translation: CASSIGQGFEFQPQHF. This sequence joins TRBV19 and TRBJ1-5, with 8 bases that match TRBD1. This CDR3 comprises 16 residues. The junction had 10 bases not matched to a gene; V was cut back by 3 bases and J by 6 bases. The germline CDR1 and CDR2 sequences are LNHDA and SQIVND (reference sequence).

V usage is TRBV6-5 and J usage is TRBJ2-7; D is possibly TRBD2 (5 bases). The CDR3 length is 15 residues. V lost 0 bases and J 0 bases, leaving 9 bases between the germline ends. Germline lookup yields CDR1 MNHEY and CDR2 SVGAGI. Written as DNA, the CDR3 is TGTGCCAGCAGTTACTCGTTAGGGAGCTCCTACGAGCAGTACTTC. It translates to CASSYSLGSSYEQYF.

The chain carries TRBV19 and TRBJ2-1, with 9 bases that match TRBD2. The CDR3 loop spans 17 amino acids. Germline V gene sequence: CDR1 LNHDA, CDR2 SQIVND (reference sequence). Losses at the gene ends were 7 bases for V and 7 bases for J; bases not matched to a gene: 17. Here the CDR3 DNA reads TGTGCCAGTACTCAATTAGGGGGTAGCGGGAGAGGAAATGAGCAGTTCTTC. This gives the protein CASTQLGGSGRGNEQFF.

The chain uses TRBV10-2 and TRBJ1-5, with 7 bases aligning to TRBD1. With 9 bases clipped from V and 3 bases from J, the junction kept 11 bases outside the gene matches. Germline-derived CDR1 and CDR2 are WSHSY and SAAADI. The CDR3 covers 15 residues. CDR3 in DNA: TGCGCCAGAGATTTAGGGGGCTTCGACAATCAGCCCCAGCATTTT. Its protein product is CARDLGGFDNQPQHF.

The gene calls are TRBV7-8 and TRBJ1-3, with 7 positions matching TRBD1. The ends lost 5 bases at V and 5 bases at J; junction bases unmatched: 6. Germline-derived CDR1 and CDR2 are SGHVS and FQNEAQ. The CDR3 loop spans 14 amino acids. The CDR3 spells CASSPRQGRNTIYF. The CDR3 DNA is TGTGCCAGCAGCCCCAGACAGGGACGAAACACCATATATTTT.

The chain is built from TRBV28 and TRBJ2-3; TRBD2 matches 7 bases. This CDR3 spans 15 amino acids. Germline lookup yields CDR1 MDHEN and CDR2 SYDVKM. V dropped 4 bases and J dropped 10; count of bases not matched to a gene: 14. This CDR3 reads CASSSGGTGKRAQYF. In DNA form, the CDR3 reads TGTGCCAGCAGTTCGGGGGGTACGGGAAAGAGGGCGCAGTATTTT.

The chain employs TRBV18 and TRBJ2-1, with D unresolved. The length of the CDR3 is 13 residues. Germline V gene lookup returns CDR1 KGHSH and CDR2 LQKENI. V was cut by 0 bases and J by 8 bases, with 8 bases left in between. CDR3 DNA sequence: TGTGCCAGCTCACCACCTAGCAGAGATGAGCAGTTCTTC. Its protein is CASSPPSRDEQFF.

Here the CDR3 reads CASSPQGTSSQETQYF. The CDR3 DNA is TGTGCCAGCAGCCCACAAGGGACTAGCTCCCAAGAGACCCAGTACTTC. V gene TRBV13 combines with J gene TRBJ2-5; 9 bases map to TRBD2. V lost 5 bases, J lost 1 base, and 8 bases stayed unmatched. Germline V gene lookup returns CDR1 PRHDT and CDR2 FYEKMQ (reference sequence). The length of the CDR3 is 16 residues.

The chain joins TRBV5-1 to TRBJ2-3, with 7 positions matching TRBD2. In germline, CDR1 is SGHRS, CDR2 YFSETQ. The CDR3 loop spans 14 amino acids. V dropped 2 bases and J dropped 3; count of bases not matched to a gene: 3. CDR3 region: CASSFAGVTDTQYF. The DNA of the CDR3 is TGCGCCAGCAGCTTCGCGGGAGTAACAGATACGCAGTATTTT.

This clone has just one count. The DNA of the CDR3 is TGTGCCAGCAGTCTTATGGGGGGTTTAGGCGAGACCCAGTACTTC. Its protein is CASSLMGGLGETQYF. V usage is TRBV25-1 and J usage is TRBJ2-5; TRBD2 might be the D (6 bases). Germline V gives CDR1 MGHDK, CDR2 SYGVNS. The V end was cut by 5 bases, the J end by 5 bases, with 18 bases between. The CDR3 has 15 residues.